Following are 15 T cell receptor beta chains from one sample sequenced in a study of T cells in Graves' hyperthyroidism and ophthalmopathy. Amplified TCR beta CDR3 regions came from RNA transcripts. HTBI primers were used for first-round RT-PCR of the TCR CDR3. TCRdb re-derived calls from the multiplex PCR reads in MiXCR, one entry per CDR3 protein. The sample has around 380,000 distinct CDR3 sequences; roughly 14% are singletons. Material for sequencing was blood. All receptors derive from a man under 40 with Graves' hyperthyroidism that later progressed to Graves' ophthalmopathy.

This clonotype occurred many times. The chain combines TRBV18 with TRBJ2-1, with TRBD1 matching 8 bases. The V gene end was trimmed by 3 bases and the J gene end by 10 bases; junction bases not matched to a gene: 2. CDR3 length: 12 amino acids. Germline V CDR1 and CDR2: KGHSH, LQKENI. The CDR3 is CASSPRDREQFF. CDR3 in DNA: TGTGCCAGCTCACCCCGGGACAGGGAGCAGTTCTTC.

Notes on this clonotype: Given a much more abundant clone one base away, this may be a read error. CDR3 amino acids: CASRYSEVEQYF. DNA for the CDR3: TGTGCCAGCAGGTACTCGGAGGTGGAGCAGTACTTC. The chain carries TRBV6-2 or TRBV6-3 and TRBJ2-7; tentatively, D is TRBD2 (5 bases). This CDR3 is 12 amino acids long. Germline lookup yields CDR1 MNHEY and CDR2 SVGEGT.

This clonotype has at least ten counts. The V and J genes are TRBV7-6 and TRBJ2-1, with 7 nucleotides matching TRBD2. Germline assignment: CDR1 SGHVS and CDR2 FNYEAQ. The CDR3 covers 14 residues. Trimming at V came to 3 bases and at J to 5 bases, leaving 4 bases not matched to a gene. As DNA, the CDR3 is TGTGCCAGCAGCTTCCGGACTAGGGACAATGAGCAGTTCTTC. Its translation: CASSFRTRDNEQFF.

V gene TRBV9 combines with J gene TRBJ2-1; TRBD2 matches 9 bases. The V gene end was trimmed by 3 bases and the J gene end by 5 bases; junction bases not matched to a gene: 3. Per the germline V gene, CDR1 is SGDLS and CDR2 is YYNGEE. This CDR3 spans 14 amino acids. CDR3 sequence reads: CASSGGLANNEQFF. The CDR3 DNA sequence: TGTGCCAGCAGCGGTGGACTAGCGAACAATGAGCAGTTCTTC.

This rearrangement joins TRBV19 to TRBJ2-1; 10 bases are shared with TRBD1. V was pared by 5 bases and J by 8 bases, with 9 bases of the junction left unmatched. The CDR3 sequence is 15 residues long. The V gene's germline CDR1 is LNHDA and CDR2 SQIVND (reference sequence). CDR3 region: CASSSGQGSFDEQFF. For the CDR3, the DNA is TGTGCCAGTAGTTCGGGACAGGGGTCCTTCGATGAGCAGTTCTTC.

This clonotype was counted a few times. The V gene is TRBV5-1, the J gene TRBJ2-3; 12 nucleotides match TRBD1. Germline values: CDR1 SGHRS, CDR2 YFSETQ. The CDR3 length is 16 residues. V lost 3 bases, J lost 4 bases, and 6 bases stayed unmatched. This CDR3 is CASSWGQGAGADTQYF. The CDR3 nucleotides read TGCGCCAGCAGCTGGGGACAGGGGGCTGGCGCAGATACGCAGTATTTT.

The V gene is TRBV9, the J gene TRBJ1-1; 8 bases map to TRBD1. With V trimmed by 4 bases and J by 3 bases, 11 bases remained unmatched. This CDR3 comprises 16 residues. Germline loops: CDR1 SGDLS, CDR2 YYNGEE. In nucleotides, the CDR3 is TGTGCCAGCAGCAAGACCTCAGACAGGGGATACACTGAAGCTTTCTTT. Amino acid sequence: CASSKTSDRGYTEAFF.

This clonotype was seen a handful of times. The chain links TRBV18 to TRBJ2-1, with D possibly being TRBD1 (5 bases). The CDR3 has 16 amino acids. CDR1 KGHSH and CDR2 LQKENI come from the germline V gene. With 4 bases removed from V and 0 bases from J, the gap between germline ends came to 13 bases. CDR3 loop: CASSRKGLSSYNEQFF. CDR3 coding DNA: TGTGCCAGCTCACGGAAGGGGCTGAGCTCCTACAATGAGCAGTTCTTC.

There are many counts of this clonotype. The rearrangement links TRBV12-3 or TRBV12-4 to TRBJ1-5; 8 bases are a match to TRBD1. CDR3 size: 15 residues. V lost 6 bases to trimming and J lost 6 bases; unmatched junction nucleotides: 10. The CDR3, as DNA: TGTGCCAGCAGCCCGGACAGGGCGAAGCGTCAGCCCCAGCATTTT. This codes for CASSPDRAKRQPQHF.

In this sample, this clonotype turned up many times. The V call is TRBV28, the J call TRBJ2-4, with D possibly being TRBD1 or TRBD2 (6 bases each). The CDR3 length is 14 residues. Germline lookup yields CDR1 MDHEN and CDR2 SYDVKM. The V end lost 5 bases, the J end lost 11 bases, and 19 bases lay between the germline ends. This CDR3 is CASSPLTRGDFQYF. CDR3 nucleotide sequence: TGTGCCAGCAGTCCCTTGACTAGGGGGGATTTTCAGTACTTC.

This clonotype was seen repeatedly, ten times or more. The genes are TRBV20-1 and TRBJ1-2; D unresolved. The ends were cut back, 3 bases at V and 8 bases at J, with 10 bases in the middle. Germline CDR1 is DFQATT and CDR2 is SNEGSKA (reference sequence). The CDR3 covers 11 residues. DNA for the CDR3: TGCAGTGCTAGTTCCTCGGCCGGCTACACCTTC. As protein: CSASSSAGYTF.

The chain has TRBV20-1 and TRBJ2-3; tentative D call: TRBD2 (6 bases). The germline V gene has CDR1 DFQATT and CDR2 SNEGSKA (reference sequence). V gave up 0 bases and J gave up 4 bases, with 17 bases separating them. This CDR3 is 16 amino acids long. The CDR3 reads CSAREPRRGYADTQYF. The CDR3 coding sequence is TGCAGTGCTAGAGAGCCGCGGCGGGGTTACGCAGATACGCAGTATTTT.

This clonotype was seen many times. CDR3 sequence (DNA): TGTGCCACCAGCCTTCAGGGCGGAAACACCATATATTTT. Its protein is CATSLQGGNTIYF. The chain joins TRBV15 to TRBJ1-3; possible D gene TRBD1, 5 bases. Germline V gene lookup returns CDR1 LNHNV and CDR2 YYDKDF (reference sequence). CDR3 length: 13 residues. Trimming took 5 bases from V and 4 from J, leaving 9 bases between them.

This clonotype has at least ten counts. CDR3 residues: CASSEITPPGLAKTQYF. The CDR3 DNA reads TGTGCCAGCAGCGAAATCACTCCCCCGGGACTAGCAAAGACGCAGTATTTT. The chain carries TRBV7-2 and TRBJ2-3, with TRBD2 matching over 9 bases. This CDR3 has 17 amino acids. Trimming cost V 5 bases and J 9 bases; bases outside gene matches: 18. Germline-derived CDR1 and CDR2 are SGHTA and FQGNSA. Filled out from reference TRBV7-2 and TRBJ2-3, the complete variable domain reads GAGVSQSPSNKVTEKGKDVELRCDPISGHTALYWYRQSLGQGLEFLIYFQGNSAPDKSGLPSDRFSAERTGGSVSTLTIQRTQQEDSAVYLCASSEITPPGLAKTQYFGPGTRLTVL.

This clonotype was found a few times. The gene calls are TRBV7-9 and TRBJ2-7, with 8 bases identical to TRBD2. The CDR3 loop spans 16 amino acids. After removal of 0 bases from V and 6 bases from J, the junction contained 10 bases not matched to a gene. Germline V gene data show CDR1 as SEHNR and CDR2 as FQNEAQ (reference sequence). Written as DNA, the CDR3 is TGTGCCAGCAGCTTAGCGCGGGGGGAACTTCGGCTCGAGCAGTACTTC. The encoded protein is CASSLARGELRLEQYF.